This paragraph covers one TCR beta chain sequence. The data were taken from a study of blood T cell repertoires in COVID-19. In the study overall: The United States, Italy and Spain were the sources of the acute and convalescent COVID-19 samples.

Sequencing was performed with immunoSEQ multiplex PCR; in TCRdb, only in-frame clones are kept and a portion is missing. The sample yields 250,000 to 350,000 clones, around 85% seen once. Germline V gene data show CDR1 as MGHRA and CDR2 as YSYEKL. V shed 1 base and J shed 8 bases, with 21 bases lying between them. This CDR3 has 17 amino acids. The genes are TRBV4-1 and TRBJ2-1, with a tentative D call TRBD2 (6 bases). This TCR was recovered from a human donor with COVID-19, enrolled during active disease. The donor label of this sample is uncertain. The specimen was peripheral blood. The CDR3 DNA sequence: TGCGCCAGCAGCCAAGGGTCCGGGGGTAATGGTGTCGATGAGCAGTTCTTC. It is translated as CASSQGSGGNGVDEQFF.